Here is one T cell receptor beta chain with its context. Profiling relied on immunoSEQ multiplex PCR, and the TCRdb table lists in-frame clones only, not all of them. The sample includes fewer than 40,000 clones, about 86% of them seen just once. This specimen belongs to a study of OX40 agonist ivuxolimab in advanced cancers. The CDR3 extends over 16 amino acids. CDR1 and CDR2 from the germline V gene are MDHEN and SYDVKM. J lost 6 bases, V lost 5 bases, and 9 bases had no gene match. Sequencing used CD4+ or CD8+ T cells sorted from blood, obtained in a trial of the OX40 agonist ivuxolimab. This receptor was obtained from an adult with an advanced solid tumor such as melanoma, head and neck, liver or kidney cancer. This chain links TRBV28 with TRBJ2-2; 10 nucleotides align to TRBD1. The CDR3 DNA reads as TGTGCCAGCAGTCCCCGGGACAGGGGCTTGGCCGGGGAGCTGTTTTTT. It yields the protein CASSPRDRGLAGELFF.